Listed here are 23 T cell receptor beta chains from one sample, sequenced in a study of cytomegalovirus exposure and HLA in healthy donors. Assay: immunoSEQ multiplex PCR; the TCRdb copy retains only in-frame clones and omits some. The sample consists of some 110,000 clones, just under 95% of them appearing once. The material sequenced was PBMCs. The receptor source for this set is a woman in her late teens or twenties in good health and CMV-seronegative.

The chain links TRBV6-1 to TRBJ2-7, with D uncertain. CDR3 length: 15 residues. Trimming took 1 base from V and 1 from J, leaving 11 bases between them. In germline, CDR1 is MNHNS, CDR2 SASEGT. CDR3 protein: CASSEGWVRSYEQYF. Written as DNA, the CDR3 is TGTGCCAGCAGTGAAGGGTGGGTCAGGTCCTACGAGCAGTACTTC.

The chain links TRBV27 to TRBJ1-1, with 10 bases identical to TRBD1. The CDR3 extends over 16 amino acids. Germline lookup yields CDR1 MNHEY and CDR2 SMNVEV (reference sequence). V dropped 4 bases and J dropped 5; count of bases not matched to a gene: 10. In nucleotides, the CDR3 is TGTGCCAGCAGTTCCCCCTCGACAGGGGGCCGAACTGAAGCTTTCTTT. It is translated as CASSSPSTGGRTEAFF.

The chain couples TRBV27 to TRBJ2-1; D may be TRBD2 (6 bases). Trimming shortened V by 3 bases and J by 0 bases, and 6 bases separated the two germline ends. Germline assignment: CDR1 MNHEY and CDR2 SMNVEV (reference sequence). The CDR3 runs 14 residues. DNA of the CDR3: TGTGCCAGCAGTTTCGGGGGCTCCTACAATGAGCAGTTCTTC. Translated, it gives CASSFGGSYNEQFF.

This clone occurred many times. V usage is TRBV29-1 and J usage is TRBJ1-2, with TRBD1 matching over 9 bases. Per the germline V gene, CDR1 is SQVTM and CDR2 is ANQGSEA. V shed 5 bases, J shed 8 bases, and the junction held 12 bases outside the gene matches. This CDR3 has 14 amino acids. The DNA of the CDR3 is TGCAGCGTTCCCCCGGGACAGGGACCGTTCGGCTACACCTTC. It specifies CSVPPGQGPFGYTF.

This chain joins TRBV5-1 and TRBJ2-1, with a possible D match to TRBD1 (6 bases). The CDR3 contains 15 residues. Germline V gene data show CDR1 as SGHRS and CDR2 as YFSETQ. Trimming removed 4 bases from V and 8 bases from J, with 19 bases in between. As DNA, the CDR3 is TGCGCCAGCAGCCAAACCGGACAGTTATCCGATGAGCAGTTCTTC. Translating gives CASSQTGQLSDEQFF. The variable domain in full, completed from reference TRBV5-1 and TRBJ2-1, reads KAGVTQTPRYLIKTRGQQVTLSCSPISGHRSVSWYQQTPGQGLQFLFEYFSETQRNKGNFPGRFSGRQFSNSRSEMNVSTLELGDSALYLCASSQTGQLSDEQFFGPGTRLTVL.

The gene calls are TRBV6-5 and TRBJ1-3, with no clear D. CDR3 length equals 14 residues. Germline CDR1 reads MNHEY; CDR2 reads SVGAGI. V lost 2 bases, J lost 4 bases, and 9 bases lay in between. CDR3 protein: CASSYASQGNTIYF. The CDR3 region has the DNA TGTGCCAGCAGTTACGCGTCACAGGGAAACACCATATATTTT.

The gene calls are TRBV28 and TRBJ1-2; 7 positions match TRBD1. CDR1 and CDR2 (germline): MDHEN, SYDVKM. The CDR3 consists of 13 residues. Trimming removed 5 bases from V and 7 bases from J; junction bases left unmatched: 7. CDR3 bases: TGTGCCAGCAGTACAACAGGGGAGGCTGGCTACACCTTC. Amino acids: CASSTTGEAGYTF.

J is TRBJ2-5 and V is TRBV6-1; the D gene is possibly TRBD2 (7 bases). The CDR3 contains 18 residues. Trimming took off 4 bases at V and 3 bases at J, with 24 bases between the two ends. CDR1 is MNHNS, CDR2 SASEGT, per germline. CDR3 in DNA: TGTGCCAGCAGTGGCCTAAAAGGGGGGGCGGGGAACGAAGAGACCCAGTACTTC. Its translation: CASSGLKGGAGNEETQYF.

J is TRBJ1-1 and V is TRBV11-3; no clear D. V was clipped by 4 bases and J by 3 bases, with 9 bases between them. The CDR3 is 13 amino acids. Per germline, CDR1 SGHNT and CDR2 YENEEA. CDR3 in amino acids: CASSSQEDTEAFF. CDR3 nucleotide sequence: TGTGCCAGCAGCTCTCAGGAAGACACTGAAGCTTTCTTT. Full variable domain (outside the CDR3, taken from reference TRBV11-3 and TRBJ1-1): EAGVVQSPRYKIIEKKQPVAFWCNPISGHNTLYWYLQNLGQGPELLIRYENEEAVDDSQLPKDRFSAERLKGVDSTLKIQPAELGDSAVYLCASSSQEDTEAFFGQGTRLTVV.

The chain employs TRBV9 and TRBJ2-1; D perhaps matches TRBD2 (6 bases). V lost 2 bases, J lost 0 bases, and 9 bases lay in between. Germline V lookup: CDR1 SGDLS, CDR2 YYNGEE. This CDR3 is built from 15 residues. CDR3: CASSVGGNSYNEQFF. CDR3 DNA: TGTGCCAGCAGCGTGGGGGGAAACTCCTACAATGAGCAGTTCTTC.

V usage is TRBV28 and J usage is TRBJ2-7; D gene unclear. The CDR3 has 11 amino acids. Trimming shortened V by 7 bases and J by 4 bases, and 8 bases separated the two germline ends. The germline CDR1 and CDR2 sequences are MDHEN and SYDVKM. Here the CDR3 reads CASKVYYEQYF. The CDR3, as DNA: TGTGCCAGCAAAGTCTATTACGAGCAGTACTTC. The whole variable domain, remainder taken from reference TRBV28 and TRBJ2-7, is DVKVTQSSRYLVKRTGEKVFLECVQDMDHENMFWYRQDPGLGLRLIYFSYDVKMKEKGDIPEGYSVSREKKERFSLILESASTNQTSMYLCASKVYYEQYFGPGTRLTVT.

This clone has just one count. The chain joins TRBV15 to TRBJ1-2; 10 bases align to TRBD1. This CDR3 region has 16 residues. Germline values: CDR1 LNHNV, CDR2 YYDKDF (reference sequence). Trimming removed 0 bases from V and 2 bases from J; junction bases left unmatched: 3. CDR3 DNA: TGTGCCACCAGCAGAGAGGGACAGGGGACCAACTATGGCTACACCTTC. Protein product: CATSREGQGTNYGYTF.

The chain carries TRBV7-9 and TRBJ2-3, with 10 bases fitting TRBD2. CDR1 and CDR2 (germline): SEHNR, FQNEAQ (reference sequence). Trimming removed 5 bases from V and 5 bases from J; junction bases left unmatched: 7. The CDR3 has 15 residues. The chain's CDR3 is CASSLQRGGRDTQYF. The CDR3 DNA reads TGTGCCAGCAGCCTCCAGCGGGGGGGGAGAGATACGCAGTATTTT.

V usage is TRBV5-6 and J usage is TRBJ2-1; 12 nucleotides agree with TRBD2. V was clipped by 6 bases and J by 6 bases; unmatched bases: 4. CDR3 length equals 14 residues. Germline V gene lookup returns CDR1 SGHDT and CDR2 YYEEEE. The CDR3 nucleotides are TGTGCCAGCATACAACTAGCGGGAGGCAATGAGCAGTTCTTC. It translates to CASIQLAGGNEQFF.

The gene calls are TRBV10-3 and TRBJ1-2; 7 bases match TRBD1. The germline V gene has CDR1 ENHRY and CDR2 SYGVKD. This CDR3 contains 14 residues. J gave up 2 bases and V 6 bases, and 6 bases lay outside the gene matches. The CDR3 sequence is CAIRAGTENYGYTF. CDR3 DNA: TGTGCCATCAGGGCCGGGACAGAGAACTATGGCTACACCTTC.

The CDR3 DNA sequence: TGCAGTGTCTGGCGGGCGGGTGGCTACACCTTC. Translation: CSVWRAGGYTF. The V and J genes are TRBV20-1 and TRBJ1-2; D gene uncertain. This CDR3 spans 11 amino acids. CDR1 and CDR2 from the germline V gene are DFQATT and SNEGSKA (reference sequence). V lost 7 bases to trimming and J lost 7 bases, with 13 bases between them.

The rearrangement uses TRBV18 and TRBJ2-2; tentative D call: TRBD1 (5 bases). The CDR3 covers 17 residues. V shed 1 base and J shed 7 bases, with 19 bases lying between them. Germline V gene sequence: CDR1 KGHSH, CDR2 LQKENI. DNA for the CDR3: TGTGCCAGCTCACCACGAAGCCTCGACACAAGGGGCGGGGAGCTGTTTTTT. Residues: CASSPRSLDTRGGELFF.

CDR3 sequence reads: CASSLAGGAGGNTQYF. The CDR3 DNA sequence: TGTGCCAGCAGCTTGGCCGGCGGAGCGGGGGGAAATACGCAGTATTTT. The gene calls are TRBV5-4 and TRBJ2-3, with 9 bases lining up with TRBD2. Germline V gives CDR1 SGHNT, CDR2 YYREEE (reference sequence). Trimming removed 0 bases from V and 7 bases from J; junction bases left unmatched: 9. This CDR3 comprises 16 residues.

The chain joins TRBV4-2 to TRBJ2-7; 11 positions match TRBD1. Unmatched junction bases numbered 2, after V lost 1 base and J lost 3 bases. This CDR3 region has 15 residues. CDR1 and CDR2 from the germline V gene are LGHNA and YNFKEQ. CDR3 in DNA: TGTGCCAGCAGCCAAGCGGGACAGGGGGACTACGAGCAGTACTTC. Amino acids: CASSQAGQGDYEQYF.

This chain links TRBV7-3 with TRBJ1-5; 9 bases are a match to TRBD1. The junction had 6 bases not matched to a gene; V was cut back by 5 bases and J by 4 bases. Germline-derived CDR1 and CDR2 are SGHTA and FQGTGA. The CDR3 runs 15 residues. CDR3 protein: CASSATGGANQPQHF. CDR3 nucleotides: TGTGCCAGCAGCGCAACAGGGGGCGCGAATCAGCCCCAGCATTTT.

The chain links TRBV28 to TRBJ2-1, with D perhaps TRBD2 (6 bases). V was clipped by 4 bases and J by 9 bases, with 19 bases between them. There are 15 residues in the CDR3. CDR1 and CDR2 from the germline V gene are MDHEN and SYDVKM. DNA for the CDR3: TGTGCCAGCAGTTCACTAGCTGGAGATAGGGGTGAGCAGTTCTTC. This sequence encodes CASSSLAGDRGEQFF.

V usage is TRBV2 and J usage is TRBJ2-7; D call uncertain. V lost 7 bases and J 0 bases, leaving 13 bases between the germline ends. The CDR3 totals 14 residues. Germline CDR1 is SNHLY and CDR2 is FYNNEI. The CDR3 DNA sequence: TGTGCCAGCATCATGGAGAAGAGCTCCTACGAGCAGTACTTC. Its translation is CASIMEKSSYEQYF.

V gene TRBV5-1 combines with J gene TRBJ1-6; 7 bases line up with TRBD1. The CDR3 has 14 residues. Germline loops: CDR1 SGHRS, CDR2 YFSETQ. Trimming removed 0 bases from V and 8 bases from J; junction bases left unmatched: 2. DNA for the CDR3: TGCGCCAGCAGCTTGGAGGGACAGTATTCACCCCTCCACTTT. As protein: CASSLEGQYSPLHF.